Listed below are T cell receptor beta chains from one sample, sequenced in a study of OX40 agonist ivuxolimab in advanced cancers. Data came from immunoSEQ multiplex PCR; TCRdb stores just in-frame clones and leaves some out. The table has about 64,000 clones, roughly 90% seen once. The starting material was CD4+ or CD8+ T cells sorted from blood, obtained in a trial of the OX40 agonist ivuxolimab. Receptors were obtained from an adult with an advanced solid tumor such as melanoma, head and neck, liver or kidney cancer. CDR3s leave out the opening cysteine and the closing phenylalanine or tryptophan. The D gene is left open where the match is weak. Only part of the rows carry a size: once, few, many, or a class if the clone is expanded.

D	J	length	V	size	CDR3
.	TRBJ2-7	14	TRBV18	.	ASSPPGPGAEYEQY
.	TRBJ2-7	9	TRBV30	.	AWRGRHEQY
TRBD2	TRBJ2-2	13	TRBV4-3	once	ASSQDPSGTGELF
TRBD1	TRBJ1-2	12	TRBV27	.	ASRMTGGSHGYT
.	TRBJ2-2	12	TRBV27	.	ASRTGHNTGELF
TRBD2	TRBJ2-3	14	TRBV15	once	ATSRDRTSGTDTQY
.	TRBJ1-4	12	TRBV27	few	ASSLSQLNEKLF
.	TRBJ2-5	14	TRBV18	.	ASSPLGQGREETQY
.	TRBJ2-1	14	TRBV6-5	.	ASSWVGTGARNEQF
.	TRBJ2-5	14	TRBV30	.	AWNPGRRAYQETQY
TRBD1	TRBJ2-5	12	TRBV18	.	ASSPRGQGETQY
TRBD2	TRBJ2-1	13	TRBV7-9	.	ASSRLAGVINEQF
.	TRBJ2-4	12	TRBV10-2	.	ASSERTPGNIQY
.	TRBJ1-2	11	TRBV7-6	.	ASSLVGGRGYT
TRBD1	TRBJ1-4	14	TRBV25-1	.	ASSEYRTGVDEKLF
.	.	10	TRBV2	.	ASSASSYEQY
TRBD1	TRBJ1-1	12	TRBV18	.	ASSPRGPNTEAF
TRBD2	TRBJ2-3	14	TRBV10-3	.	AISRGLAGGTDTQY
.	TRBJ2-1	13	TRBV11-3	.	ASSLEGNPGDEQF
.	TRBJ2-5	11	TRBV15	.	ATSRDLRETQY
TRBD2	TRBJ2-1	13	TRBV6-5	.	ASSLGLLTYNEQF
.	TRBJ2-5	12	TRBV18	.	ASSPDLPQETQY
.	TRBJ2-6	12	TRBV27	.	ASSWRSGANVLT
TRBD1	TRBJ2-1	13	TRBV10-3	.	AISGQGASYNEQF
TRBD1	TRBJ2-5	11	TRBV2	.	ASSGQGQETQY
.	TRBJ2-7	13	TRBV5-8	.	ASSLVGSGEYEQY
.	TRBJ2-1	14	TRBV18	.	ASSPGYGTTYNEQF
.	TRBJ2-1	16	TRBV9	.	ASSVLLAPMENYNEQF
.	TRBJ1-1	12	TRBV19	few	ASLNSPLNTEAF
.	TRBJ2-2	11	TRBV7-7	once	ASSSPGAAELF
.	TRBJ2-7	11	TRBV29-1	.	SIRGGTVHEQY
TRBD2	TRBJ2-2	16	TRBV4-3	.	ASSPGGVAGAGTGELF
.	TRBJ2-7	12	TRBV7-6	.	ASTDGGLSYEQY
TRBD1	TRBJ1-1	11	TRBV5-4	.	ASRPTGYTEAF
TRBD1	TRBJ2-7	13	TRBV10-2	.	ASTGGTGNNYEQY
TRBD2	TRBJ2-7	16	TRBV7-2	.	ASSVSGTSGSTSYEQY
TRBD2	TRBJ2-7	13	TRBV2	.	ASNRPASGNYEQY
.	TRBJ2-1	11	TRBV27	.	ASSSEGWNEQF
TRBD2	TRBJ2-1	14	TRBV10-3	.	AISDPRLAGDHEQF
TRBD1	TRBJ2-2	14	TRBV7-9	few	ASRSGGTGVTGELF
.	TRBJ2-2	12	TRBV5-4	.	ASSLWGSGGELF
.	TRBJ1-5	15	TRBV6-1	once	ASSENLGLLGNQPQH
.	TRBJ2-3	10	TRBV7-2	.	ASSRDTDTQY
.	TRBJ1-4	15	TRBV14	.	ASSQIRQKTTNEKLF
.	.	14	TRBV6-6	.	ASSPGGGTHSYEQY
TRBD1	TRBJ2-3	14	TRBV7-9	.	ASSPAGTVSTDTQY
TRBD1	TRBJ1-1	12	TRBV10-1	.	ASSLTQGMVEAF
TRBD2	TRBJ2-1	16	TRBV11-3	.	ASSQARRGSGRVNEQF
TRBD2	TRBJ2-7	12	TRBV27	.	ASSSLAGVYEQY
.	TRBJ1-2	12	TRBV18	.	ASSPGAGNYGYT
TRBD1	TRBJ1-4	13	TRBV6-5	.	ASSYKGATNEKLF
.	TRBJ2-7	9	TRBV21-1	.	ASSIYYEQY
.	TRBJ2-5	13	TRBV10-3	.	AISDARGAGETQY
.	TRBJ2-5	11	TRBV5-8	.	ASSQHPWETQY